The rows below give T cell receptor beta chains drawn from one sample of a study of T cells in Graves' hyperthyroidism and ophthalmopathy. TCRdb reanalysed the multiplex PCR reads using MiXCR and keeps one entry per CDR3 protein. The sample records hundreds of thousands of distinct CDR3 sequences, less than 25% being singletons. Material for sequencing was blood. The receptors shown here come from a man aged 30 to 39 with Graves' ophthalmopathy. Each CDR3 is given without its conserved first and last residue. Each record gives: J gene, V gene, CDR3 protein.

TRBJ2-5,TRBV11-2,ASSSPGLGIETQY
TRBJ1-5,TRBV6-2/TRBV6-3,ASRPDRVAQPQH
TRBJ1-5,TRBV2,ASRQDSNQPQH
TRBJ2-1,TRBV11-2,ASSGLAGPNEQF
TRBJ1-5,TRBV28,ASSFWQGNQPQH
TRBJ2-3,TRBV28,ASSRGTSGGITDTQY
TRBJ1-1,TRBV28,AAESPTEAF
TRBJ2-3,TRBV7-9,ASSLSWREGPDTQY
TRBJ1-2,TRBV27,ASSLSVFNYGYT
TRBJ2-1,TRBV20-1,SARLGSGRHNEQF
TRBJ1-1,TRBV18,ASSPPPYTSEAF
TRBJ2-2,TRBV12-3/TRBV12-4,ASSLADRGVVGTGELF
TRBJ1-2,TRBV6-1,ASSEGIRYT
TRBJ2-2,TRBV13,ASSLRGMITGELF
TRBJ2-7,TRBV29-1,SVEGGVGLSSYEQY
TRBJ1-1,TRBV7-9,ASSQHRGQNTEAF
TRBJ1-3,TRBV7-2,ASSLAVRGPATIY
TRBJ2-1,TRBV2,ASSEALEVSYNEQF
TRBJ2-1,TRBV7-6,ASSLAFSGTRGNEQF
TRBJ1-1,TRBV11-1,ASLGAPDTEAF
TRBJ1-6,TRBV28,ASSSGQGHSPLH
TRBJ1-2,TRBV11-2,ASSLGSGTGRPTNYGYT
TRBJ2-1,TRBV5-4,ASRVAGVHEQF
TRBJ2-1,TRBV7-3,ASSLKPPPGVSGSSQF
TRBJ1-2,TRBV7-3,ASSLFAPLNYGYT
TRBJ2-5,TRBV20-1,SAKVLEETQY
TRBJ2-1,TRBV5-1,ASSLDREYPHSSYNEQF
TRBJ2-7,TRBV5-6,ASKGTGDYEQY
TRBJ2-1,TRBV4-3,ASSQDRSSGYNEQF
TRBJ2-1,TRBV3-1,ASSILPYNEQF
TRBJ2-5,TRBV10-3,AIRQGGQETQY
TRBJ2-1,TRBV20-1,SALRSSGYNEQF
TRBJ1-1,TRBV5-1,ASSLATTGRNTEAF
TRBJ2-2,TRBV7-9,ASSLVRTGAGELF
TRBJ2-2,TRBV27,ASRISGANTGELF
TRBJ2-5,TRBV5-7,ASSLRQGEETQY
TRBJ2-7,TRBV7-9,ASSSSRDRVDYEQY
TRBJ2-7,TRBV2,ASRKTGLLAEQY
TRBJ1-1,TRBV27,ASSFFDGEAF
TRBJ2-7,TRBV20-1,SARGSRQSPYEQY
TRBJ2-3,TRBV6-1,ASSASRQGTGWNTQY
TRBJ2-7,TRBV27,ASRGPGQGAYEQY
TRBJ2-2,TRBV12-3/TRBV12-4,ASSLSHTGELF
TRBJ1-6,TRBV6-1,ASMGQGANSPLH
TRBJ2-1,TRBV12-3/TRBV12-4,ASYRDPGLAANEQF
TRBJ1-1,TRBV30,AWSPAVNTEAF
TRBJ2-3,TRBV24-1,ATSEPGQGADWTDTQY
TRBJ1-6,TRBV27,ASSLTGQSSYNSPLH
TRBJ2-2,TRBV9,ASSADRDTGELF
TRBJ2-1,TRBV14,ASSLGTRVEQF
TRBJ2-1,TRBV7-9,ASSLGGWASNEQF
TRBJ2-1,TRBV30,AWSLLENEQF
TRBJ2-1,TRBV7-8,ASSPPPLAGEQF
TRBJ2-2,TRBV12-3/TRBV12-4,ASSHRPSFGTGAANTGELF
TRBJ2-7,TRBV27,ASSLVQGGREQY
TRBJ2-7,TRBV20-1,SASQGGGRLLSYEQY
TRBJ1-5,TRBV28,ASSHSTGSSNQPQH
TRBJ2-7,TRBV28,ASSTWTSGRDEQY
TRBJ1-4,TRBV30,AWSVRQGTGKLF
TRBJ2-2,TRBV4-1,ASSQDSSWGNTGELF